The 29 T cell receptor beta chains in this list originate from one sample, sequenced in a study of blood T cell repertoires in COVID-19. Profiling relied on immunoSEQ multiplex PCR, and the TCRdb table lists in-frame clones only, not all of them. The sample yields 350,000 to 450,000 clones, over 75% seen once. Sequenced input: PBMCs or T cells enriched from blood (not recorded which). The receptors were gathered from a woman aged 18-30 years who had been exposed to COVID-19.

The genes are TRBV27 and TRBJ1-2; 9 positions match TRBD1. V shed 4 bases and J 6 bases; nucleotides not matched to a gene: 15. The CDR3 is made up of 17 amino acids. Germline loops: CDR1 MNHEY, CDR2 SMNVEV (reference sequence). CDR3 in DNA: TGTGCCAGCAGTTCCGGGACAGGGTTCGGGCATGGGAATGGCTACACCTTC. Protein sequence: CASSSGTGFGHGNGYTF.

V and J are TRBV6-6 and TRBJ2-1; TRBD2 matches 11 bases. The CDR3 is 16 amino acids. J was trimmed by 1 base and V by 6 bases; bases with no gene match: 5. Germline values: CDR1 MNHNY, CDR2 SVGAGI (reference sequence). The CDR3 DNA is TGTGCCAGCAGCCTCGGGACTAGCGGATCCTACAATGAGCAGTTCTTC. Translated, it gives CASSLGTSGSYNEQFF.

The CDR3 protein is CASSGSSNYEQYF. CDR3 in DNA: TGTGCCAGCAGCGGGAGTTCTAACTACGAGCAGTACTTC. V and J are TRBV7-2 and TRBJ2-7; a weak D match, TRBD2 (5 bases). The CDR3 extends over 13 amino acids. Germline-derived CDR1 and CDR2 are SGHTA and FQGNSA. Trimming removed 5 bases at V and 3 bases at J, with 11 bases between.

The rearrangement links TRBV6-1 to TRBJ1-6; maybe TRBD1 (6 bases). The germline V and J ends were trimmed by 1 base and 10 bases, with 14 bases remaining between them. The CDR3 runs 15 residues. Germline V gives CDR1 MNHNS, CDR2 SASEGT. DNA for the CDR3: TGTGCCAGCAGTGAAGGTGACAGGTTTATCTCACCCCTCCACTTT. Protein product: CASSEGDRFISPLHF.

Here the CDR3 reads CASSFGLAREQYF. The CDR3, as DNA: TGTGCCAGCAGTTTTGGACTAGCAAGGGAGCAGTACTTC. The chain is built from TRBV28 and TRBJ2-7, with 8 bases aligning to TRBD2. Trimming at V came to 3 bases and at J to 7 bases, leaving 5 bases not matched to a gene. CDR3 length: 13 residues. Germline loops: CDR1 MDHEN, CDR2 SYDVKM.

For this clone: This sample also contains other DNA sequences that code for the same CDR3. The CDR3 protein is CASSLGQGNSPLHF. The CDR3 region has the DNA TGCGCCAGCAGCTTAGGGCAGGGTAATTCACCCCTCCACTTT. The chain carries TRBV5-1 and TRBJ1-6, with D perhaps TRBD1 (5 bases). This CDR3 has 14 residues. Germline V CDR1 and CDR2: SGHRS, YFSETQ. Deletions cut 2 bases from V and 6 bases from J, with 9 bases between.

The chain joins TRBV11-3 to TRBJ2-2; TRBD2 might be the D (6 bases). With 5 bases removed from V and 5 bases from J, the gap between germline ends came to 12 bases. Germline V gives CDR1 SGHNT, CDR2 YENEEA. CDR3 size: 14 residues. CDR3 in DNA: TGTGCCAGCAGCCCCCCGGGGAGGACCGGGGAGCTGTTTTTT. This gives the protein CASSPPGRTGELFF. Full variable domain (outside the CDR3, taken from reference TRBV11-3 and TRBJ2-2): EAGVVQSPRYKIIEKKQPVAFWCNPISGHNTLYWYLQNLGQGPELLIRYENEEAVDDSQLPKDRFSAERLKGVDSTLKIQPAELGDSAVYLCASSPPGRTGELFFGEGSRLTVL.

This chain uses TRBV28 with TRBJ2-3; 9 bases agree with TRBD1. The junction had 5 bases not matched to a gene; V was cut back by 8 bases and J by 5 bases. The germline gives CDR1 MDHEN, CDR2 SYDVKM. The length of the CDR3 is 13 residues. CDR3 bases: TGTGCCAGCGGGGGACAGGGCGAAGATACGCAGTATTTT. Encoded protein: CASGGQGEDTQYF.

The chain carries TRBV6-2 or TRBV6-3 and TRBJ2-2, with D tentatively TRBD2 (6 bases). Per germline, CDR1 MNHEY and CDR2 SVGEGT. This CDR3 comprises 14 residues. The V and J ends lost 4 bases and 4 bases respectively, with 10 bases between them. The CDR3 is CASSWQGGTGELFF. CDR3 nucleotides: TGTGCCAGCAGTTGGCAGGGAGGCACCGGGGAGCTGTTTTTT.

The chain recombines TRBV19 with TRBJ2-1; TRBD2 matches 7 bases. The CDR3 is 17 amino acids. Germline loops: CDR1 LNHDA, CDR2 SQIVND (reference sequence). V shed 1 base and J 5 bases; nucleotides not matched to a gene: 11. CDR3 in DNA: TGTGCCAGTAGTATAGTTCGGTCTGGGACTACTGACAATGAGCAGTTCTTC. Protein: CASSIVRSGTTDNEQFF.

V and J are TRBV24-1 and TRBJ2-2; 8 bases are a match to TRBD1. There are 16 residues in the CDR3. The germline gives CDR1 KGHDR, CDR2 SFDVKD. J was trimmed by 0 bases and V by 2 bases; bases with no gene match: 1. The CDR3 is CATSDSGGANTGELFF. CDR3 nucleotide sequence: TGTGCCACCAGTGATTCAGGGGGCGCGAACACCGGGGAGCTGTTTTTT.

The gene calls are TRBV19 and TRBJ1-2; TRBD1 agrees at 12 bases. The trim removed 5 bases at V and 6 bases at J, leaving 16 bases unmatched. The V gene's germline CDR1 is LNHDA and CDR2 SQIVND (reference sequence). This CDR3 has 18 amino acids. The CDR3 loop reads CASSSPPGQGAKNHGYTF. CDR3 sequence (DNA): TGTGCCAGTAGTTCTCCCCCGGGACAGGGGGCGAAGAATCATGGCTACACCTTC. The full variable domain, completed using reference TRBV19 and TRBJ1-2, is DGGITQSPKYLFRKEGQNVTLSCEQNLNHDAMYWYRQDPGQGLRLIYYSQIVNDFQKGDIAEGYSVSREKKESFPLTVTSAQKNPTAFYLCASSSPPGQGAKNHGYTFGSGTRLTVV.

The chain couples TRBV30 to TRBJ1-5; 9 bases line up with TRBD1. Looked up from germline, CDR1 is GTSNPN and CDR2 is SVGIG (reference sequence). The CDR3 has 13 residues. V lost 8 bases to trimming and J lost 8 bases; unmatched junction nucleotides: 10. The CDR3 protein is CAGSQGAGEPQHF. The CDR3, as DNA: TGTGCCGGATCACAGGGGGCGGGAGAGCCCCAGCATTTT. Supplemented by reference TRBV30 and TRBJ1-5, the full variable domain reads SQTIHQWPATLVQPVGSPLSLECTVEGTSNPNLYWYRQAAGRGLQLLFYSVGIGQISSEVPQNLSASRPQDRQFILSSKKLLLSDSGFYLCAGSQGAGEPQHFGDGTRLSIL.

The rearrangement links TRBV2 to TRBJ2-6; D is unclear. Germline V gives CDR1 SNHLY, CDR2 FYNNEI. The CDR3 runs to 13 residues. Trimming stripped 8 bases from V and 1 base from J, with 6 bases between. CDR3 in amino acids: CASRESGANVLTF. The CDR3 DNA reads as TGTGCCAGCCGCGAGTCTGGGGCCAACGTCCTGACTTTC.

The V call is TRBV19, the J call TRBJ2-7, with D possibly matching TRBD1 (5 bases). Trimming cost V 3 bases and J 2 bases, with 17 bases left between them. Germline V gene data show CDR1 as LNHDA and CDR2 as SQIVND (reference sequence). This CDR3 contains 16 residues. CDR3 protein: CASSIAVIQDAYEQYF. The DNA for the CDR3 is TGTGCCAGTAGTATCGCTGTTATACAGGACGCCTACGAGCAGTACTTC.

The chain employs TRBV4-3 and TRBJ1-1; D ambiguous. Trimming pared 0 bases from V and 1 base from J, leaving 9 bases between. This CDR3 contains 15 residues. Germline CDR1 reads LGHNA; CDR2 reads YSLEER. The CDR3 is CASSQDTARNTEAFF. Here the CDR3 DNA reads TGCGCCAGCAGCCAAGATACAGCCAGGAACACTGAAGCTTTCTTT.

A single count supports this clone. The chain couples TRBV18 to TRBJ1-3; D possibly corresponds to TRBD1 (6 bases). Per the germline V gene, CDR1 is KGHSH and CDR2 is LQKENI. The CDR3 loop spans 16 amino acids. V was pared by 5 bases and J by 0 bases, with 14 bases between. Here the CDR3 DNA reads TGTGCCAGCTCAACCACAGGGATGAGCTCTGGAAACACCATATATTTT. Translating it yields CASSTTGMSSGNTIYF.

The chain employs TRBV7-9 and TRBJ2-3; 11 bases line up with TRBD2. This CDR3 spans 16 amino acids. CDR1 SEHNR and CDR2 FQNEAQ come from the germline V gene (reference sequence). V gave up 5 bases and J gave up 2 bases; unmatched junction bases: 6. The CDR3 nucleotides read TGTGCCAGCAGCCTATTTAGCGGGGGGGCCACAGATACGCAGTATTTT. Protein: CASSLFSGGATDTQYF.

The rearrangement uses TRBV29-1 and TRBJ2-2; 9 nucleotides line up with TRBD2. This CDR3 has 13 residues. Germline CDR1 is SQVTM and CDR2 is ANQGSEA. The V segment lost 3 bases and the J segment 5 bases; nucleotides outside the gene matches: 1. CDR3 residues: CSVDTSGTGELFF. The CDR3 DNA reads TGCAGCGTTGATACTAGCGGGACCGGGGAGCTGTTTTTT.

The chain couples TRBV7-9 to TRBJ1-5, with 8 bases identical to TRBD1. The V gene end was trimmed by 2 bases and the J gene end by 2 bases; junction bases not matched to a gene: 2. Per the germline V gene, CDR1 is SEHNR and CDR2 is FQNEAQ (reference sequence). This CDR3 region has 15 residues. The chain's CDR3 is CASSLPGQGNQPQHF. CDR3 sequence (DNA): TGTGCCAGCAGCTTACCGGGACAGGGCAATCAGCCCCAGCATTTT.

Only a few counts were recorded for this clone. V is TRBV7-9 and J is TRBJ2-7; 9 positions match TRBD1. Germline V gene sequence: CDR1 SEHNR, CDR2 FQNEAQ (reference sequence). Losses at the gene ends were 4 bases for V and 2 bases for J; bases not matched to a gene: 3. CDR3 length: 14 residues. The CDR3 is CASSSGTGTYEQYF. Here the CDR3 DNA reads TGTGCCAGCAGCTCCGGGACAGGGACCTACGAGCAGTACTTC. The full variable domain, its missing parts supplied by reference TRBV7-9 and TRBJ2-7, is DTGVSQNPRHKITKRGQNVTFRCDPISEHNRLYWYRQTLGQGPEFLTYFQNEAQLEKSRLLSDRFSAERPKGSFSTLEIQRTEQGDSAMYLCASSSGTGTYEQYFGPGTRLTVT.

The genes are TRBV29-1 and TRBJ2-7, with unresolved D. There are 11 residues in the CDR3. Germline CDR1 and CDR2: SQVTM and ANQGSEA. Trimming removed 3 bases from V and 6 bases from J, with 9 bases in between. The CDR3, as DNA: TGCAGCGTTGATGGCGGATCCGAGCAGTACTTC. It encodes CSVDGGSEQYF.

The chain employs TRBV5-6 and TRBJ2-7; D not resolved. Trimming pared 4 bases from V and 3 bases from J, leaving 8 bases between. The CDR3 is 12 amino acids. Germline CDR1 reads SGHDT; CDR2 reads YYEEEE. CDR3 nucleotides: TGTGCCAGCAGCCCCTATAACTACGAGCAGTACTTC. This translates into CASSPYNYEQYF.

This chain uses TRBV3-1 (or the pseudogene TRBV3-2) with TRBJ2-1; 10 bases align to TRBD2. Germline CDR1 is LGHDT and CDR2 is YNNKEL (reference sequence). The trim removed 4 bases at V and 6 bases at J, leaving 3 bases unmatched. The CDR3 has 14 amino acids. The CDR3 sequence is CASSLSGGGNEQFF. The CDR3 region has the DNA TGTGCCAGCAGCCTGAGCGGGGGGGGCAATGAGCAGTTCTTC.

The chain carries TRBV29-1 and TRBJ2-4; D may be TRBD1 (6 bases). This CDR3 has 15 amino acids. Trimming cost V 1 base and J 7 bases, with 17 bases left between them. Germline V CDR1 and CDR2: SQVTM, ANQGSEA. CDR3 sequence reads: CSVEGWAGARNIQYF. DNA for the CDR3: TGCAGCGTTGAAGGATGGGCAGGGGCGAGGAACATTCAGTACTTC. Variable domain in full (rest from reference TRBV29-1 and TRBJ2-4): SAVISQKPSRDICQRGTSLTIQCQVDSQVTMMFWYRQQPGQSLTLIATANQGSEATYESGFVIDKFPISRPNLTFSTLTVSNMSPEDSSIYLCSVEGWAGARNIQYFGAGTRLSVL.

The chain links TRBV2 to TRBJ1-3; D is ambiguous. Germline lookup yields CDR1 SNHLY and CDR2 FYNNEI. The length of the CDR3 is 17 residues. V was cut by 5 bases and J by 0 bases, with 17 bases left in between. CDR3 bases: TGTGCCAGCAGTCCCCGAGGTGACGCCCTCTCTGGAAACACCATATATTTT. The encoded protein is CASSPRGDALSGNTIYF.

DNA of the CDR3: TGTGCCAGCAGTGTAGGGTGGGGGGGAGAGCAGTTCTTC. This sequence encodes CASSVGWGGEQFF. The chain uses TRBV2 and TRBJ2-1; 7 bases agree with TRBD2. CDR1 is SNHLY and CDR2 is FYNNEI in the germline V gene. The junction had 7 bases not matched to a gene; V was cut back by 4 bases and J by 10 bases. There are 13 residues in the CDR3.

This clone has a handful of counts. The chain combines TRBV7-9 with TRBJ1-4; TRBD1 agrees at 7 bases. With V trimmed by 5 bases and J by 5 bases, 5 bases remained unmatched. Germline CDR1 is SEHNR and CDR2 is FQNEAQ (reference sequence). This CDR3 region has 14 residues. CDR3 sequence (DNA): TGTGCCAGCAGCGAGACAGGGACGAATGAAAAACTGTTTTTT. Residues: CASSETGTNEKLFF. The entire variable domain, with the rest obtained from reference TRBV7-9 and TRBJ1-4, is as follows: DTGVSQNPRHKITKRGQNVTFRCDPISEHNRLYWYRQTLGQGPEFLTYFQNEAQLEKSRLLSDRFSAERPKGSFSTLEIQRTEQGDSAMYLCASSETGTNEKLFFGSGTQLSVL.

DNA of the CDR3: TGTGCCAGCAGTTTGACAGGGCCGGTCATGAACACTGAAGCTTTCTTT. It translates to CASSLTGPVMNTEAFF. This sequence joins TRBV27 and TRBJ1-1; 7 bases agree with TRBD1. In germline, CDR1 is MNHEY, CDR2 SMNVEV (reference sequence). This CDR3 is built from 16 residues. Trimming took 3 bases from V and 0 from J; bases not matched to a gene: 7.